This T cell receptor (beta chain) was captured by sequencing in a study of T cell repertoires in cytomegalovirus infection. In the study overall: Recently identified HLA-C-restricted CMV epitopes were among the peptides used. A matching HLA type, together with CMV infection, was signaled by public TCR beta signatures.

MiXCR, applied by TCRdb to the reads, yields one record per CDR3 protein. The sample comprises under 300,000 distinct CDR3 sequences, 20% to 25% of which are singletons, and roughly a fifth rests with the top ten. The CDR3 spans 14 residues. V lost 0 bases to trimming and J lost 7 bases, with 9 bases between them. Germline assignment: CDR1 SGHVS and CDR2 FQNEAQ. At least ten counts were recorded for this clonotype. Its antigen is not identified. Study-level points and caveats: Identification of carriers of CMV plus the relevant HLA was performed using cumulative public TCR beta family frequency. What dominated the ex vivo response were HLA-C-restricted CMV-specific TCR beta clonotypes.

The sequence was obtained from a human donor in good health (CMV status not recorded). Some clones in this sample may be carry-over from other donors' samples. V gene TRBV7-8 combines with J gene TRBJ2-2; the D is unclear. The sample was cultured PBMCs, taken from culture after CMV antigen stimulation. The CDR3 protein is CASSLASLGGELFF. DNA for the CDR3: TGTGCCAGCAGCTTAGCATCTCTGGGCGGGGAGCTGTTTTTT.